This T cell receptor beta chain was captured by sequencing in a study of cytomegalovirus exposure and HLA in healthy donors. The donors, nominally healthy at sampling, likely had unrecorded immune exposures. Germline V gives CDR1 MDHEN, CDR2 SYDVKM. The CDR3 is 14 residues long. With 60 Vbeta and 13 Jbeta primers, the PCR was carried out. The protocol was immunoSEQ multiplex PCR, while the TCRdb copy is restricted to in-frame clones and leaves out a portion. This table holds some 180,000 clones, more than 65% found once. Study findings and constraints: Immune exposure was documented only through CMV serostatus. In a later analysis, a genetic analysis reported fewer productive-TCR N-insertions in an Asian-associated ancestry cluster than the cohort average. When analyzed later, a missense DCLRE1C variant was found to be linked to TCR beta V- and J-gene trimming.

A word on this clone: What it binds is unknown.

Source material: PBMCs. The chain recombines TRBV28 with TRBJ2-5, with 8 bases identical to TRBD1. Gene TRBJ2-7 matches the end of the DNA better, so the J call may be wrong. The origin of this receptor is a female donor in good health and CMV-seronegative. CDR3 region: CASSSDRGSYEQYF. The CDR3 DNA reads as TGTGCCAGCAGCTCAGACAGGGGCTCCTACGAGCAGTACTTC.